Listed below are T cell receptor beta chains from one sample, sequenced in a study of blood T cell repertoires in COVID-19. This table comes from immunoSEQ multiplex PCR, and its TCRdb copy is limited to in-frame clones, with some not included. In the table there are 70,000 to 90,000 clones, about 82% of which are singletons. The sequenced sample consisted of peripheral blood. Receptors originate from a man aged 50 or older with COVID-19, enrolled during active disease. CDR3s include the opening cysteine and the closing phenylalanine or tryptophan.

j_call | v_call | cdr3_aa
TRBJ2-6 | TRBV6-4 | CASRRDGAWNGANVLTF
TRBJ2-7 | TRBV28 | CAGSVPGQGAYEQYF
TRBJ2-7 | TRBV5-1 | CASSLDRGGRWQYF
TRBJ2-1 | TRBV18 | CASSPPGGLYNEQFF
TRBJ1-6 | TRBV6-5 | CASSPPDRVLALHF
TRBJ1-1 | TRBV6-2/TRBV6-3 | CASSFFPRTSNTEAFF
TRBJ2-7 | TRBV4-2 | CASSQEAGPSYEQYF
TRBJ2-7 | TRBV10-3 | CAISDGNEQYF
TRBJ1-3 | TRBV7-8 | CASSSTGTTLSNTIYF
TRBJ1-4 | TRBV28 | CASSLQGRGEKLFF